This TCR beta chain comes out of a study of technical replicates of blood from a handful of donors. Assay: immunoSEQ multiplex PCR; the TCRdb copy retains only in-frame clones and omits some. The sample yields more than 90,000 clones, approximately 94% seen once. The V and J ends lost 6 bases and 2 bases, in that order; junction bases with no gene match: 4. Germline V lookup: CDR1 SGHRS, CDR2 YFSETQ. This CDR3 comprises 14 residues. The sequence was collected from a human donor in good health. Sequencing input: T cells isolated from PBMCs. The chain carries TRBV5-1 and TRBJ1-3, with TRBD1 matching 8 bases. CDR3 bases: TGCGCCAGCACTCAGGGGGCCGCTGGAAACACCATATATTTT. Translation gives CASTQGAAGNTIYF.